These T cell receptor beta chains were read from a single sample in a study of T cell changes during pregnancy in multiple sclerosis. The table came from immunoSEQ multiplex PCR; TCRdb's copy has only in-frame clones and leaves some out. The profile shows over 35,000 clones, about 90% of them singletons. The input for sequencing was CD4+ T cells from peripheral blood mononuclear cells, taken in the third trimester of pregnancy. Receptors originate from a female donor in good health, enrolled as a control in a pregnancy study. CDR3s include the opening cysteine and the closing phenylalanine or tryptophan. A D gene is named only where the DNA matches it firmly. Size tells how often a clone was seen (once, few, many) or the class of an expanded clone, and some rows leave it out.

d_call j_call v_call clone_size cdr3_nt cdr3_aa
TRBD1 TRBJ2-7 TRBV19 . TGTGCCAGTAGTGCACAGGGGTATCCTTCCTACGAGCAGTACTTC CASSAQGYPSYEQYF
TRBD2 TRBJ2-5 TRBV5-5 . TGTGCCAGCAGCTTGATAACTAGCGGGATAGAGACCCAGTACTTC CASSLITSGIETQYF
. TRBJ2-1 TRBV27 . TGTGCCAGCAGCCACCAGTCCTCCTACAATGAGCAGTTCTTC CASSHQSSYNEQFF
TRBD2 TRBJ2-1 TRBV6-5 few TGTGCCAGCAGTTTACGGGAGGGCCGCAATGAGCAGTTCTTC CASSLREGRNEQFF
TRBD2 TRBJ2-7 TRBV28 . TGTGCCAGCAGAACTCCACTAGCGATCCAAGGTGGGCAGTACTTC CASRTPLAIQGGQYF
TRBD1 TRBJ1-3 TRBV2 . TGTGCCAGCGTAAACAGGGGGCCCGGAAACACCATATATTTT CASVNRGPGNTIYF
TRBD1 TRBJ1-3 TRBV18 once TGTGCCAGCTCACCATCCGAGACAGGGGGTGGAAACACCATATATTTT CASSPSETGGGNTIYF
. TRBJ1-5 TRBV29-1 . TGCAGCGCAGTAGAGGGTCCTTATCAGCCCCAGCATTTT CSAVEGPYQPQHF
. TRBJ2-1 TRBV19 once TGTGCCAGTAGTATAGTGGTCGGGGTCAATGAGCAGTTCTTC CASSIVVGVNEQFF
. TRBJ1-4 TRBV7-8 . TGTGCCAGCAGCTTACTTCGGGACACCCTTAATGAAAAACTGTTTTTT CASSLLRDTLNEKLFF
TRBD1 TRBJ2-7 TRBV5-6 . TGTGCCAGCAGCTTGATCCGGGACAGGGAGTCCTACGAGCAGTACTTC CASSLIRDRESYEQYF
. TRBJ2-7 TRBV13 . TGTGCCAGCAGCTTCCCGGGGAGCGAGCAGTACTTC CASSFPGSEQYF
TRBD2 TRBJ2-7 TRBV10-2 . TGCGCCAGCAGGCCTCCGGGACTAGCATTCTACGAGCAGTACTTC CASRPPGLAFYEQYF
TRBD1 TRBJ2-2 TRBV6-4 . TGTGCCAGCAGAGGACAGGGGACATCAACCGGGGAGCTGTTTTTT CASRGQGTSTGELFF
TRBD1 TRBJ2-1 TRBV10-3 . TGTGCCATCAGTAGGACAGGGGAGAGGCGGAATGAGCAGTTCTTC CAISRTGERRNEQFF
TRBD1 TRBJ1-2 TRBV7-9 . TGTGCCAGCGTACTACTTACAGGGGGGGACTATGGCTACACCTTC CASVLLTGGDYGYTF
TRBD2 TRBJ2-7 TRBV11-2 medium-sized TGTGCCAGCAGCTCCGGTAGCGGGGGGTTCTACGAGCAGTACTTC CASSSGSGGFYEQYF
TRBD2 TRBJ2-1 TRBV29-1 once TGCAGCGTTGAAGGGGGGGGTGATGAGCAGTTCTTC CSVEGGGDEQFF
TRBD1 TRBJ2-3 TRBV5-1 . TGCGCCAGCAGCGTGGACAGGGGGAAGGTAGATACGCAGTATTTT CASSVDRGKVDTQYF
. TRBJ1-5 TRBV18 . TGTGCCAGCTCACCTAGTCCAGGCCATAGCAATCAGCCCCAGCATTTT CASSPSPGHSNQPQHF
. TRBJ2-4 TRBV18 . TGTGCCAGCTCACCACCGGGCCAGGGAGGCATTCAGTACTTC CASSPPGQGGIQYF
. TRBJ2-1 TRBV25-1 few TGTGCCAGCAGCCCGGTCCGGAGCAATGAGCAGTTCTTC CASSPVRSNEQFF
. TRBJ2-1 TRBV15 . TGTGCCACCAGCAGAGGTCAGGGTAGGAGTGGCGATGAGCAGTTCTTC CATSRGQGRSGDEQFF
. TRBJ1-5 TRBV2 . TGTGCCAGCAGTGGACCGAGGGCGGGCAATCAGCCCCAGCATTTT CASSGPRAGNQPQHF
. TRBJ1-3 TRBV7-2 . TGTGCCAGCAGTCAACAGGGATCTGGAAACACCATATATTTT CASSQQGSGNTIYF
TRBD1 TRBJ2-5 TRBV6-5 . TGTGCCAGCAGTTACTCGGGACAGACGTACCAAGAGACCCAGTACTTC CASSYSGQTYQETQYF
TRBD1 TRBJ1-3 TRBV10-1 . TGCGCCAGCAATGACAGGGAACCAACCGTCTCTGGAAACACCATATATTTT CASNDREPTVSGNTIYF